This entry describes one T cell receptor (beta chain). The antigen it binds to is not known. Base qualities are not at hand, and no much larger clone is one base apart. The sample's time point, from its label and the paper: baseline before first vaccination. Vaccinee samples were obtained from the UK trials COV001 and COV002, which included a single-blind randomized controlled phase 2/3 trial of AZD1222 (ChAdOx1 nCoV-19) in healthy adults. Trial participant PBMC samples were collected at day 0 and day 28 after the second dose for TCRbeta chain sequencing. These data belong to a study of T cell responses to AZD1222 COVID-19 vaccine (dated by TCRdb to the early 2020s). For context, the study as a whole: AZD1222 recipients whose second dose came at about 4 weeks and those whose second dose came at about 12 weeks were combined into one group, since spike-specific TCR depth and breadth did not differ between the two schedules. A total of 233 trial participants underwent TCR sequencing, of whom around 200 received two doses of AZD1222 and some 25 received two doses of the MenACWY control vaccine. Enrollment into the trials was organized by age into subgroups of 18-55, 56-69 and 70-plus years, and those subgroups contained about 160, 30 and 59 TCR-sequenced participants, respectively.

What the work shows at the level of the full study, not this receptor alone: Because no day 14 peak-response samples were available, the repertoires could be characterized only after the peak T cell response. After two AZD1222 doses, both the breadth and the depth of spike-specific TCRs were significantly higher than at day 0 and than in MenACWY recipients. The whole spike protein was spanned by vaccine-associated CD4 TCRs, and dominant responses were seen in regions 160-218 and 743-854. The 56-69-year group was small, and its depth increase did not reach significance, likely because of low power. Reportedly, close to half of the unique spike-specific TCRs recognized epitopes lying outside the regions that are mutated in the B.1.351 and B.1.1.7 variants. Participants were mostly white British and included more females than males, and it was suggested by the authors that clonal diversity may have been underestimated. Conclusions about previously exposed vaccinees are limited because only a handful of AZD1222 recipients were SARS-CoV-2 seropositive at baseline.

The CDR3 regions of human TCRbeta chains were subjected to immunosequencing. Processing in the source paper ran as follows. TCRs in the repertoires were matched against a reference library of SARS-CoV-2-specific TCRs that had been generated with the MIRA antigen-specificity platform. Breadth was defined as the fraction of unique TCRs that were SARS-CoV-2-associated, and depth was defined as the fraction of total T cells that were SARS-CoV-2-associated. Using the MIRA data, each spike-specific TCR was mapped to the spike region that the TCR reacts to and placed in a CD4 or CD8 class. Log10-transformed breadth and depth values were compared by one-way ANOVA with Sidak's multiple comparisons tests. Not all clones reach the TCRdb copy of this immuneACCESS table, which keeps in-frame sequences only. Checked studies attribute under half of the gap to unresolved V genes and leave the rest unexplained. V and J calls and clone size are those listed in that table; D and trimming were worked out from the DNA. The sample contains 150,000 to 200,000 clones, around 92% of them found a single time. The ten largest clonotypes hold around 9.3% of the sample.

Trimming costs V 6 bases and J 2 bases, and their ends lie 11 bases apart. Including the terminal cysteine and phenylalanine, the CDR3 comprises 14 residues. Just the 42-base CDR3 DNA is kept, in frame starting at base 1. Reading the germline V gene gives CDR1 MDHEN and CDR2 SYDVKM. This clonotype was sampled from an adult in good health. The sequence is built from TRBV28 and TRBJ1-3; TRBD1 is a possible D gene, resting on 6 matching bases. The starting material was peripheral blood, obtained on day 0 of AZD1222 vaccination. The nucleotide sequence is TGTGCCAGCAGCCCCGGGACAACTGGAAACACCATATATTTT. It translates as CASSPGTTGNTIYF.